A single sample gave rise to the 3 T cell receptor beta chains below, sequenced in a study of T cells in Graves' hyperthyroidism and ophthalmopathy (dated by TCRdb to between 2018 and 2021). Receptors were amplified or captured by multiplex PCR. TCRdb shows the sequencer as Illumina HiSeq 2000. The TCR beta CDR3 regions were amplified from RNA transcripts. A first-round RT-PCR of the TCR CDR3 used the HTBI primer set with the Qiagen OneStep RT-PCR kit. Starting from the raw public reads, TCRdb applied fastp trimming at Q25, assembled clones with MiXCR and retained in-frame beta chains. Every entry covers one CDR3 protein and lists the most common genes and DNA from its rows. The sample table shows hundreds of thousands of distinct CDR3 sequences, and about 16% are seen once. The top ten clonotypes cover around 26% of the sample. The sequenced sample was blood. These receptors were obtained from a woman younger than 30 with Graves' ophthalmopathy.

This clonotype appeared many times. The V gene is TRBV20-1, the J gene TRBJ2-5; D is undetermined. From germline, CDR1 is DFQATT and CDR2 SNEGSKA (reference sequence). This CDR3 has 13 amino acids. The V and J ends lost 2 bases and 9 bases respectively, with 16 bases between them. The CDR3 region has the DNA TGCAGTGCTAGAACCACGGAACGGGTGGCCCAGTACTTC. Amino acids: CSARTTERVAQYF.

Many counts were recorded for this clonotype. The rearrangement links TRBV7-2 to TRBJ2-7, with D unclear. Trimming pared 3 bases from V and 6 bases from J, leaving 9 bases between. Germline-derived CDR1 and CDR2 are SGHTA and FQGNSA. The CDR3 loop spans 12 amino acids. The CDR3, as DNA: TGTGCCAGCAGCTTTTACCGAGGCGAGCAGTACTTC. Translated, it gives CASSFYRGEQYF.

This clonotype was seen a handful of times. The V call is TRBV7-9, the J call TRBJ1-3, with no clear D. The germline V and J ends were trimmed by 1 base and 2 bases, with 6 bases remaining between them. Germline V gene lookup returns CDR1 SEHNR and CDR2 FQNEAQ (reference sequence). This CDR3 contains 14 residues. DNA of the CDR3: TGTGCCAGCAGCTTAGGGAGAACTGGAAACACCATATATTTT. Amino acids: CASSLGRTGNTIYF.